Below, 14 T cell receptor beta chains from the same sample are listed, as sequenced in a study of circulating and synovial CD4+ cells in juvenile arthritis. Some clones are missing from TCRdb's copy, which holds only in-frame ones; the method was immunoSEQ multiplex PCR. The table lists a few thousand clones, about 90% of them singletons. The sample comprised HLA-DR+ CD4+ T cells from blood. The subset: circulating pathogenic-like lymphocytes, sorted as HLA-DR+CD14-CD3+CD4+CD25low/- blood T cells. The source of these receptors is a human donor with juvenile idiopathic arthritis.

The rearrangement uses TRBV6-1 and TRBJ2-1; tentative D call: TRBD1 (6 bases). Germline lookup yields CDR1 MNHNS and CDR2 SASEGT. V was shortened by 10 bases and J by 8 bases, with 18 bases between the two germline ends. The CDR3 consists of 13 residues. The CDR3 spells CATEDPPGDEQFF. The DNA of the CDR3 is TGTGCCACCGAGGACCCCCCAGGGGATGAGCAGTTCTTC.

The chain combines TRBV5-4 with TRBJ1-2; 7 bases are shared with TRBD1. The J segment lost 4 bases and the V segment lost 4 bases, leaving 7 bases of the junction unmatched. This CDR3 has 14 residues. Germline values: CDR1 SGHNT, CDR2 YYREEE (reference sequence). CDR3 sequence: CASSRQGIGYGYTF. The DNA of the CDR3 is TGTGCCAGCAGCCGACAGGGAATCGGCTATGGCTACACCTTC.

The genes are TRBV6-1 and TRBJ2-6; 7 bases match TRBD1. Germline CDR1 and CDR2: MNHNS and SASEGT. V dropped 4 bases and J dropped 1; count of bases not matched to a gene: 7. The CDR3 runs to 17 residues. CDR3: CASSGDSETSGANVLTF. Here the CDR3 DNA reads TGTGCCAGCAGTGGGGACAGCGAGACTTCTGGGGCCAACGTCCTGACTTTC.

The chain combines TRBV7-8 with TRBJ1-3, with D unresolved. Trimming pared 4 bases from V and 2 bases from J, leaving 12 bases between. From germline, CDR1 is SGHVS and CDR2 FQNEAQ. This CDR3 has 15 residues. The CDR3 region is CASSSSWGAGNTIYF. The CDR3 DNA follows: TGTGCCAGCAGCTCCAGCTGGGGAGCTGGAAACACCATATATTTT.

The chain carries TRBV5-4 and TRBJ1-2, with D tentatively TRBD1 (5 bases). Germline CDR1 is SGHNT and CDR2 is YYREEE (reference sequence). Trimming shortened V by 1 base and J by 3 bases, and 10 bases separated the two germline ends. This CDR3 is built from 14 residues. CDR3: CASSLIGGDYGYTF. CDR3 sequence (DNA): TGTGCCAGCAGCTTGATCGGGGGAGACTATGGCTACACCTTC.

This chain uses TRBV2 with TRBJ2-5; the D gene is possibly TRBD1 (5 bases). The J call may be wrong; the DNA end is better matched by TRBJ2-7. The CDR3 has 12 amino acids. Germline V gene sequence: CDR1 SNHLY, CDR2 FYNNEI. The CDR3 DNA sequence: TGTGCCAGCGAAGGGGTTTACTACGAGCAGTACTTC. Translating it yields CASEGVYYEQYF.

The genes are TRBV7-8 and TRBJ2-5; D possibly corresponds to TRBD1 (5 bases). Germline assignment: CDR1 SGHVS and CDR2 FQNEAQ. The CDR3 is 14 residues long. The ends were cut back, 5 bases at V and 1 base at J, with 11 bases in the middle. CDR3 coding DNA: TGTGCCAGCAGCGAAAGGGGTACCCAAGAGACCCAGTACTTC. Translation: CASSERGTQETQYF.

V and J are TRBV2 and TRBJ2-5; the match to TRBD1 covers 10 bases. V gave up 7 bases and J gave up 3 bases; unmatched junction bases: 8. Per the germline V gene, CDR1 is SNHLY and CDR2 is FYNNEI. This CDR3 is 15 amino acids long. The CDR3 nucleotides are TGTGCCAGCATCCCTTTTGGACAGGGGGAAGAGACCCAGTACTTC. Protein product: CASIPFGQGEETQYF.

CDR3 residues: CASSVRGGAADTQYF. In DNA form, the CDR3 reads TGTGCCAGCAGCGTACGCGGGGGGGCCGCAGATACGCAGTATTTT. This sequence joins TRBV9 and TRBJ2-3; 9 bases align to TRBD2. Germline CDR1 is SGDLS and CDR2 is YYNGEE. The CDR3 is 15 residues long. Trimming cost V 1 base and J 4 bases; bases outside gene matches: 4.

The chain joins TRBV5-1 to TRBJ2-1; TRBD2 might be the D (5 bases). The V gene lost 4 bases and the J gene lost 4 bases, with 18 bases spanning the gap. The CDR3 has 16 amino acids. Per the germline V gene, CDR1 is SGHRS and CDR2 is YFSETQ. CDR3 in DNA: TGCGCCAGCAGCCCTCCGATGGTGGAGGATTACAATGAGCAGTTCTTC. Translation gives CASSPPMVEDYNEQFF. The full variable domain, in which reference TRBV5-1 and TRBJ2-1 provide the parts outside the CDR3, is KAGVTQTPRYLIKTRGQQVTLSCSPISGHRSVSWYQQTPGQGLQFLFEYFSETQRNKGNFPGRFSGRQFSNSRSEMNVSTLELGDSALYLCASSPPMVEDYNEQFFGPGTRLTVL.

As regards this clone: Other DNA sequences within the sample encode an identical CDR3. The chain recombines TRBV19 with TRBJ1-5, with 7 bases matching TRBD1. With V trimmed by 0 bases and J by 5 bases, 4 bases remained unmatched. The germline V gene has CDR1 LNHDA and CDR2 SQIVND (reference sequence). The CDR3 has 15 residues. Here the CDR3 DNA reads TGTGCCAGTAGTATAGAGGGAAGGGGGCATCAGCCCCAGCATTTT. Its protein product is CASSIEGRGHQPQHF.

The chain is built from TRBV19 and TRBJ2-1; TRBD2 agrees at 10 bases. V dropped 4 bases and J dropped 4; count of bases not matched to a gene: 7. CDR1 is LNHDA, CDR2 SQIVND, per germline (reference sequence). The CDR3 contains 16 residues. The CDR3 region has the DNA TGTGCCAGTAGTAACCCCTCTAGCGGGGGTTACAATGAGCAGTTCTTC. Its translation is CASSNPSSGGYNEQFF.

The J gene is TRBJ2-3, the V gene TRBV2, with TRBD2 matching 12 bases. V was clipped by 6 bases and J by 3 bases; unmatched bases: 1. Per germline, CDR1 SNHLY and CDR2 FYNNEI. This CDR3 region has 14 residues. CDR3 sequence reads: CASRTSGGTDTQYF. The CDR3 nucleotides read TGTGCCAGCAGGACTAGCGGGGGAACAGATACGCAGTATTTT.

V gene TRBV11-2 combines with J gene TRBJ2-7, with 12 positions matching TRBD2. Germline-derived CDR1 and CDR2 are SGHAT and FQNNGV. The V segment lost 4 bases and the J segment 3 bases; nucleotides outside the gene matches: 4. This CDR3 region has 15 residues. CDR3 region: CASSSLAGGVYEQYF. The CDR3 coding sequence is TGTGCCAGCAGCTCTCTAGCGGGGGGGGTCTACGAGCAGTACTTC.